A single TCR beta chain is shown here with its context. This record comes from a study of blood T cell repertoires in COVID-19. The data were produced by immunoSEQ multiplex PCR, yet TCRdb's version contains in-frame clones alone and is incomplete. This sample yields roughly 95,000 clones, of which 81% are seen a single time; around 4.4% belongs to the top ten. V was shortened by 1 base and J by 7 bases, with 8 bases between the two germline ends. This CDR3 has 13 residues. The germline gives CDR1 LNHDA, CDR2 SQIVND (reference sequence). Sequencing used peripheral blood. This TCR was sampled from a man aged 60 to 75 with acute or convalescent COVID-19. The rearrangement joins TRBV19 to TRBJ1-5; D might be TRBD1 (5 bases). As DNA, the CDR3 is TGTGCCAGTAGTATAGCGGAGGGGCAGCCCCAGCATTTT. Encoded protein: CASSIAEGQPQHF. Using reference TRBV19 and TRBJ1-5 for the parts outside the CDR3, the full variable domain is DGGITQSPKYLFRKEGQNVTLSCEQNLNHDAMYWYRQDPGQGLRLIYYSQIVNDFQKGDIAEGYSVSREKKESFPLTVTSAQKNPTAFYLCASSIAEGQPQHFGDGTRLSIL.